This is a list of T cell receptor beta chains from one sample in a study of T cell changes during pregnancy in multiple sclerosis. Data came from immunoSEQ multiplex PCR; TCRdb stores just in-frame clones and leaves some out. The table shows under 70,000 clones, with 90% to 95% occurring only once. The starting material was peripheral blood, obtained after pregnancy. The source of these receptors is a female donor in good health, enrolled as a control in a pregnancy study. Each CDR3 is given with its conserved first and last residue. A D gene is named only where the DNA matches it firmly. Clone sizes are given selectively: once, few, many, or a class where the clone is expanded.

-	TRBV5-1	TRBD2	TRBJ2-7	TGCGCCAGCAGCCGGGGGGGTGAGATCACAGGGCGATTTACCGAGCAGTACTTC	CASSRGGEITGRFTEQYF
once	TRBV7-2	-	TRBJ1-1	TGTGCCAGCAGGCAAGGACGGGGGAACACTGAAGCTTTCTTT	CASRQGRGNTEAFF
-	TRBV18	-	TRBJ2-7	TGTGCCAGCTCACCACAGCTGGGGGCCGTTCCCTACGAGCAGTACTTC	CASSPQLGAVPYEQYF
once	TRBV7-6	-	TRBJ1-3	TGTGCCAGCAGCACCGGGACAATTACTGGAAACACCATATATTTT	CASSTGTITGNTIYF
-	TRBV19	-	TRBJ2-1	TGTGCCAGTAGTATAGCCCAGCGCTACAATGAGCAGTTCTTC	CASSIAQRYNEQFF
-	TRBV6-6	-	TRBJ1-1	TGTGCCAGCAGTTCAGGTCTTGGGTACACTGAAGCTTTCTTT	CASSSGLGYTEAFF
-	TRBV5-4	TRBD1	TRBJ1-1	TGTGCCAGCAGCTGGCCGGGACAGAGCGGGTTGAACACTGAAGCTTTCTTT	CASSWPGQSGLNTEAFF
-	TRBV4-1	-	TRBJ2-7	TGCGCCAGCAGCCAAGAGCGGCAGGGGTTAAACTACGAGCAGTACTTC	CASSQERQGLNYEQYF
-	TRBV7-2	TRBD1	TRBJ1-1	TGTGCCAGCAGCTTAGAGACAGGGATCGGCACTGAAGCTTTCTTT	CASSLETGIGTEAFF
-	TRBV15	-	TRBJ2-3	TGTGCCACCAGCTCCCAGGCGGGAGATACGCAGTATTTT	CATSSQAGDTQYF
-	TRBV9	-	TRBJ2-3	TGTGCCAGCACCCGGAGCCCTGGGTTAGCAGATACGCAGTATTTT	CASTRSPGLADTQYF
-	TRBV4-3	-	TRBJ2-3	TGCGCCAGCAGCCAAGATCGAGACACCAAGTATTTT	CASSQDRDTKYF
-	TRBV7-8	-	TRBJ1-1	TGTGCCAGCAGCTTACCGCGGGCAAACAGGGCGAAGCTTCGAGAAGCTTTCTTT	CASSLPRANRAKLREAFF
-	TRBV9	-	TRBJ1-1	TGTGCCAGCAGCGAGAGAACAGGCCCCACTGAAGCTTTCTTT	CASSERTGPTEAFF
-	TRBV7-8	TRBD1	TRBJ2-7	TGTGCCAGCAGCTCTAGGACAGGGGAGTACTTC	CASSSRTGEYF
-	TRBV7-8	TRBD1	TRBJ1-5	TGTGCCAGCAGCTTAGCGACACAGGGGGGCAATCAGCCCCAGCATTTT	CASSLATQGGNQPQHF
-	TRBV7-2	TRBD1	TRBJ1-2	TGTGCCAGCAGCTTAGGGACAGGGGCGGGCTATGGCTACACCTTC	CASSLGTGAGYGYTF
-	TRBV30	-	TRBJ2-7	TGTGCCTGGGCCCTATTCGGGGACGAGCAGTACTTC	CAWALFGDEQYF
-	TRBV7-6	TRBD1	TRBJ2-7	TGTGCCAGCAGCCGGGGGACAGGGGACGAGCAGTACTTC	CASSRGTGDEQYF
-	TRBV7-9	-	TRBJ2-5	TGTGCCAGCAGCAAGGGGGGGGGTGAGACCCAGTACTTC	CASSKGGGETQYF
-	TRBV11-2	TRBD1	TRBJ2-7	TGTGCCAGCAGCAAGACAGGGGATTACGAGCAGTACTTC	CASSKTGDYEQYF
-	TRBV29-1	TRBD1	TRBJ2-1	TGCAGCGTTGAACCCCGTAGGGGGCTTACAAGCAATGAGCAGTTCTTC	CSVEPRRGLTSNEQFF
-	TRBV4-3	-	TRBJ1-2	TGCGCCAGCAGCGCAGGCGGGGGGGGACTGCCCTATGGCTACACCTTC	CASSAGGGGLPYGYTF
-	TRBV7-8	TRBD2	TRBJ2-2	TGTGCCAGCAGCGGGGGGGTAGCACGGAACACCGGGGAGCTGTTTTTT	CASSGGVARNTGELFF
-	TRBV7-9	-	TRBJ2-7	TGTGCCAGCAGTAGGAGCAGGGGGGACACCTACGAGCAGTACTTC	CASSRSRGDTYEQYF
-	TRBV18	TRBD1	TRBJ1-5	TGTGCCAGCTCACCAGCACAGGGGAATAGCAATCAGCCCCAGCATTTT	CASSPAQGNSNQPQHF
-	TRBV6-6	TRBD1	TRBJ2-7	TGTGCCAGCAGCCCGGGACAGGGGGCGAAGGAGCAGTACTTC	CASSPGQGAKEQYF
-	TRBV5-8	-	TRBJ1-6	TGTGCCAGCAGCTTTGGGGGGAGTTTTTCACCCCTCCACTTT	CASSFGGSFSPLHF
once	TRBV29-1	TRBD1	TRBJ1-2	TGCAGCTATACCACAGGGGCGGGGAGTGGCTACACCTTC	CSYTTGAGSGYTF
-	TRBV5-6	-	TRBJ1-5	TGTGCCAGCAGCTTGGGGGGGCGGGGCAATCAGCCCCAGCATTTT	CASSLGGRGNQPQHF
-	TRBV4-2	TRBD1	TRBJ1-4	TGTGCCAGCAGCAAAGTGACAGGGACTAATGAAAAACTGTTTTTT	CASSKVTGTNEKLFF
-	TRBV19	TRBD1	TRBJ2-7	TGTGCCAGTAGTATGGCCGGGACAGGGGGCTTCGAGCAGTACTTC	CASSMAGTGGFEQYF
-	TRBV10-3	TRBD1	TRBJ1-4	TGTGCCATCAGTGAGTCGACAGGGATGGAGGAAAAACTGTTTTTT	CAISESTGMEEKLFF